The next 7 T cell receptor beta chains were all read from a single sample in a study of blood T cell repertoires in COVID-19. Sequencing used immunoSEQ multiplex PCR; TCRdb keeps in-frame clones, though not all of them. In the table there are 70,000 or so clones, more than 75% of which are singletons. Sequenced input: peripheral blood. All receptors come from a woman aged 55 to 70 with acute or convalescent COVID-19.

The V gene is TRBV15, the J gene TRBJ2-5; TRBD2 agrees at 15 bases. The CDR3 totals 18 residues. Germline V gene lookup returns CDR1 LNHNV and CDR2 YYDKDF (reference sequence). The V segment lost 1 base and the J segment 5 bases; nucleotides outside the gene matches: 8. CDR3 protein: CATSRGVTGTSGGETQYF. CDR3 in DNA: TGTGCCACCAGCAGAGGAGTAACGGGGACTAGCGGGGGGGAGACCCAGTACTTC.

The CDR3 protein is CASSLEPTGTRGEQFF. The CDR3 DNA reads as TGTGCCAGCAGCTTAGAGCCCACCGGGACTAGGGGGGAGCAGTTCTTC. The rearrangement uses TRBV7-6 and TRBJ2-1; TRBD2 matches 8 bases. The CDR3 contains 16 residues. CDR1 and CDR2 from the germline V gene are SGHVS and FNYEAQ. V gave up 1 base and J gave up 10 bases; unmatched junction bases: 12.

V gene TRBV6-6 combines with J gene TRBJ1-1; D is undetermined. Germline V gives CDR1 MNHNY, CDR2 SVGAGI (reference sequence). Trimming took off 2 bases at V and 4 bases at J, with 11 bases between the two ends. The CDR3 length is 14 residues. The chain's CDR3 is CASSYEAVATEAFF. CDR3 nucleotide sequence: TGTGCCAGCAGTTACGAGGCAGTGGCCACTGAAGCTTTCTTT.

V and J are TRBV14 and TRBJ1-1; TRBD1 is a possible D gene (5 bases). There are 14 residues in the CDR3. The V end was cut by 4 bases, the J end by 5 bases, with 14 bases between. The germline gives CDR1 SGHDN, CDR2 FVKESK. The CDR3 sequence is CASSLLRGETEAFF. As DNA, the CDR3 is TGTGCCAGCAGCCTCCTTCGGGGGGAGACTGAAGCTTTCTTT. Complete variable domain (other parts from reference TRBV14 and TRBJ1-1): EAGVTQFPSHSVIEKGQTVTLRCDPISGHDNLYWYRRVMGKEIKFLLHFVKESKQDESGMPNNRFLAERTGGTYSTLKVQPAELEDSGVYFCASSLLRGETEAFFGQGTRLTVV.

This chain links TRBV4-1 with TRBJ2-3; D gene uncertain. The V end lost 1 base, the J end lost 0 bases, and 14 bases lay between the germline ends. Germline V gene lookup returns CDR1 MGHRA and CDR2 YSYEKL. The CDR3 extends over 17 amino acids. The CDR3 here is CASSQVPLRTSTDTQYF. The CDR3 DNA follows: TGCGCCAGCAGCCAAGTCCCCCTTCGAACTAGCACAGATACGCAGTATTTT.

This clone was found a few times. This chain joins TRBV2 and TRBJ1-1; no reliable D call. From germline, CDR1 is SNHLY and CDR2 FYNNEI. This CDR3 is 14 amino acids long. V lost 3 bases and J lost 0, with 8 bases in between. CDR3 DNA: TGTGCCAGCAGTGAGGGCAGATTGAACACTGAAGCTTTCTTT. This encodes CASSEGRLNTEAFF.

V is TRBV3-1 (or the pseudogene TRBV3-2) and J is TRBJ1-2; D call uncertain. The CDR3 length is 13 residues. Trimming removed 6 bases from V and 2 bases from J, with 10 bases in between. Germline loops: CDR1 LGHDT, CDR2 YNNKEL (reference sequence). The CDR3 bases are TGTGCCAGCAGTGACGAGGCAAACTATGGCTACACCTTC. It codes for CASSDEANYGYTF.